The sequence of this T cell receptor (beta chain) was determined in a study of blood T cell repertoires in COVID-19. CDR3 length: 14 residues. Per germline, CDR1 SGDLS and CDR2 YYNGEE. Trimming shortened V by 3 bases and J by 5 bases, and 11 bases separated the two germline ends. The table came from immunoSEQ multiplex PCR; TCRdb's copy has only in-frame clones and leaves some out. The sample consists of approximately 24,000 clones, 82% of them appearing once. Sequenced: peripheral blood. The chain couples TRBV9 to TRBJ1-4; maybe TRBD1 (5 bases). The source of this sequence is a human donor in a cohort sampled during active COVID-19. This chain's CDR3 is CASSAGFTNEKLFF. CDR3 sequence (DNA): TGTGCCAGCAGCGCAGGGTTTACCAATGAAAAACTGTTTTTT.